This TCR beta chain is from a study of blood T cells in healthy people across ages. V was pared by 3 bases and J by 5 bases, with 6 bases of the junction left unmatched. Germline V gives CDR1 KGHDR, CDR2 SFDVKD. CDR3 length: 15 residues. Only a few counts were recorded for this clonotype. The second PCR ran 7 to 11 cycles with a sample-barcoded 5' primer and J-beta primers. TCRdb reprocessed the 5' RACE reads with MiXCR, giving one entry per CDR3 protein. The sample lists 1,500,000 or so distinct CDR3 sequences, roughly two fifths occurring once. The chain has TRBV24-1 and TRBJ2-7, with TRBD1 matching over 10 bases. Sequenced material: blood. This TCR came from a woman younger than 30 in good health. In DNA form, the CDR3 reads TGTGCCACCAGTGATCCCGGGACAGGGGATCACGAGCAGTACTTC. Its protein is CATSDPGTGDHEQYF.